Described below is a single T cell receptor beta chain sequence and its context. The data belong to a study of shared clonotypes between healthy human individuals. Profiled with immunoSEQ multiplex PCR; TCRdb holds only in-frame clones, not every one. This sample carries a few million clones, 90% to 95% of them seen once, and the ten largest clones take 0.13% to 0.15%. This CDR3 spans 15 amino acids. Deletions cut 5 bases from V and 3 bases from J, with 17 bases between. Germline-derived CDR1 and CDR2 are ENHRY and SYGVKD. The receptor comes from a man younger than 30 in good health. The genes are TRBV10-3 and TRBJ2-7; possibly TRBD2 for D (6 bases). Source material: naive CD4+ T cells sorted from blood. Subset described: CD45RA+ positively selected. The CDR3 protein is CAISPGGTSSYEQYF. The CDR3 DNA follows: TGTGCCATCAGTCCCGGGGGTACGTCTAGCTACGAGCAGTACTTC.